This T cell receptor (beta chain) was recorded in a study of blood T cells in healthy people across ages. A second PCR, run for roughly 7 to 12 cycles, used a sample-barcoded 5' primer plus a J-beta primer mix. Every sample gave at least 2.5 million paired-end reads containing CDR3. TCRdb reanalysed the 5' RACE reads using MiXCR and keeps one entry per CDR3 protein. The sample holds fewer than 2 million distinct CDR3 sequences, about 39% seen once. This clonotype appeared a few times. CDR1 MDHEN and CDR2 SYDVKM come from the germline V gene. This CDR3 comprises 15 residues. V gave up 2 bases and J gave up 4 bases; unmatched junction bases: 5.

The chain uses TRBV28 and TRBJ1-2; TRBD1 matches 9 bases. The sample was blood. The clonotype was recovered from a human donor in good health. CDR3 DNA sequence: TGTGCCAGCAGTTTACCTACAGGGGGCCCCTATGGCTACACCTTC. Translating it yields CASSLPTGGPYGYTF.